The entry below gives a single T cell receptor beta chain sequence along with its context. Its antigen remains unidentified. The same CDR3 also results from other DNA sequences found in this sample. The data were taken from a study of shared clonotypes between healthy human individuals. Turning to the study itself: CD4 naive cells filled three plates per donor, CD4 memory three, CD8 naive two and CD8 memory one.

None of the donors, who were healthy HIV-negative adults, had recently had acute infections or vaccinations. Germline CDR1 is SQVTM and CDR2 is ANQGSEA. This CDR3 has 13 amino acids. V shed 4 bases and J shed 5 bases, with 14 bases lying between them. Broader study findings: Specimens sampled were limited to blood, with tissue repertoires likely differing.

In the sorted-subset replicate PCRs, 200 ng DNA, 30,000 or so T cell genomes, was used. Data came from immunoSEQ multiplex PCR; TCRdb stores just in-frame clones and leaves some out. The repertoire has a few million clones, 85% to 95% of them found once; the top ten carry 0.37%. The sequence was obtained from a man younger than 35 in good health. Some clones in this sample may be carry-over from other donors' samples. The chain uses TRBV29-1 and TRBJ2-5; D assignment may be TRBD1 or TRBD2 (6 bases each). Material: naive CD4+ T cells from PBMCs. Subset in this sample: CD45RA+ positively selected. The CDR3 spells CSVVQGRGETQYF. In DNA, the CDR3 is TGCAGCGTTGTACAGGGTCGGGGGGAGACCCAGTACTTC.